Presented here are 32 T cell receptor beta chains from one specimen sequenced in a study of blood T cell repertoires in COVID-19. Sequenced by immunoSEQ multiplex PCR; TCRdb stores in-frame clones only, minus some. The sample consists of a few hundred thousand clones, more than 85% of them appearing once. Source material: peripheral blood. All receptors derive from a person aged 18 to 30 with COVID-19, enrolled during active disease.

This sequence joins TRBV5-1 and TRBJ2-7, with 7 bases fitting TRBD1. The CDR3 loop spans 13 amino acids. Germline CDR1 SGHRS, CDR2 YFSETQ. J gave up 3 bases and V 4 bases, and 4 bases lay outside the gene matches. CDR3 sequence: CASSKDRFYEQYF. In DNA form, the CDR3 reads TGCGCCAGCAGCAAGGACAGGTTCTACGAGCAGTACTTC.

This clone was counted between two and nine times. The chain uses TRBV6-5 and TRBJ1-2, with no clear D. Germline V gene data show CDR1 as MNHEY and CDR2 as SVGAGI. V was clipped by 7 bases and J by 2 bases, with 14 bases between them. The CDR3 is 14 residues long. The CDR3 DNA follows: TGTGCCAGCACTTATACTTTACTAAACTATGGCTACACCTTC. Its translation is CASTYTLLNYGYTF.

The chain combines TRBV11-3 with TRBJ2-7, with D possibly being TRBD1 (6 bases). V was pared by 5 bases and J by 5 bases, with 13 bases between. This CDR3 has 13 amino acids. Per the germline V gene, CDR1 is SGHNT and CDR2 is YENEEA. As DNA, the CDR3 is TGTGCCAGCAGCCCAACAGGGACAAACGAGCAGTACTTC. Amino acid sequence: CASSPTGTNEQYF.

Only one count was recorded for this clone. The genes are TRBV6-5 and TRBJ1-2; weak D call: TRBD1 (5 bases). This CDR3 spans 14 amino acids. V was cut by 6 bases and J by 2 bases, with 13 bases left in between. The germline V gene has CDR1 MNHEY and CDR2 SVGAGI. Here the CDR3 DNA reads TGTGCCAGCAGCCCCCGACAGACGAACTATGGCTACACCTTC. Translation gives CASSPRQTNYGYTF.

This rearrangement joins TRBV19 to TRBJ2-7; possibly TRBD1 for D (6 bases). Trimming stripped 3 bases from V and 3 bases from J, with 12 bases between. The CDR3 totals 14 residues. Germline V gene sequence: CDR1 LNHDA, CDR2 SQIVND (reference sequence). The CDR3 region has the DNA TGTGCCAGTAGTATGGCAGGGGCACGCTACGAGCAGTACTTC. This sequence encodes CASSMAGARYEQYF.

The genes are TRBV18 and TRBJ1-6; D is uncertain. The ends were cut back, 4 bases at V and 5 bases at J, with 18 bases in the middle. The CDR3 runs 17 residues. Germline assignment: CDR1 KGHSH and CDR2 LQKENI. The CDR3 loop reads CASSLTETISHNSPLHF. CDR3 nucleotide sequence: TGTGCCAGCTCACTCACAGAGACAATCTCTCATAATTCACCCCTCCACTTT.

This clone came up a few times. This chain uses TRBV7-2 with TRBJ2-2, with D hard to call. Germline V gene lookup returns CDR1 SGHTA and CDR2 FQGNSA. Trimming took off 0 bases at V and 7 bases at J, with 12 bases between the two ends. This CDR3 has 15 amino acids. For the CDR3, the DNA is TGTGCCAGCAGCTTAGCGATTATGAGTGGCGGGGAGCTGTTTTTT. Its translation: CASSLAIMSGGELFF.

In its sample, this clone was seen a few times. The chain employs TRBV2 and TRBJ1-6; D unclear. The CDR3 has 15 amino acids. Germline assignment: CDR1 SNHLY and CDR2 FYNNEI. V was pared by 3 bases and J by 6 bases, with 12 bases between. CDR3 sequence: CASSDLGGINSPLHF. The CDR3 nucleotides are TGTGCCAGCAGTGATCTAGGAGGGATTAATTCACCCCTCCACTTT.

The rearrangement links TRBV2 to TRBJ1-5; 7 bases agree with TRBD1. This CDR3 has 14 residues. The V gene's germline CDR1 is SNHLY and CDR2 FYNNEI. V lost 3 bases and J lost 1; bases outside the gene matches: 0. The CDR3: CASSEDRSNQPQHF. CDR3 DNA sequence: TGTGCCAGCAGTGAGGACAGGAGCAATCAGCCCCAGCATTTT. The full variable domain, rest sourced from reference TRBV2 and TRBJ1-5, is EPEVTQTPSHQVTQMGQEVILRCVPISNHLYFYWYRQILGQKVEFLVSFYNNEISEKSEIFDDQFSVERPDGSNFTLKIRSTKLEDSAMYFCASSEDRSNQPQHFGDGTRLSIL.

CDR3 in amino acids: CASSPTGTPGANVLTF. CDR3 nucleotide sequence: TGTGCCAGTAGCCCTACAGGGACCCCTGGGGCCAACGTCCTGACTTTC. The chain links TRBV19 to TRBJ2-6; tentative D call: TRBD1 (6 bases). The CDR3 runs to 16 residues. The germline V and J ends were trimmed by 6 bases and 2 bases, with 14 bases remaining between them. CDR1 and CDR2 from the germline V gene are LNHDA and SQIVND (reference sequence).

The chain recombines TRBV7-2 with TRBJ2-2; D remains ambiguous. The CDR3 is 14 residues long. Trimming shortened V by 4 bases and J by 4 bases, and 10 bases separated the two germline ends. The germline CDR1 and CDR2 sequences are SGHTA and FQGNSA. The CDR3 DNA follows: TGTGCCAGCAGCTCTCGGGTCGCCACCGGGGAGCTGTTTTTT. It codes for CASSSRVATGELFF.

V usage is TRBV9 and J usage is TRBJ2-1; TRBD2 aligns across 9 bases. With V trimmed by 4 bases and J by 0 bases, 2 bases remained unmatched. Germline loops: CDR1 SGDLS, CDR2 YYNGEE. This CDR3 has 15 amino acids. This CDR3 is CASSNSGSSYNEQFF. In nucleotides, the CDR3 is TGTGCCAGCAGCAATAGCGGGAGCTCCTACAATGAGCAGTTCTTC.

The chain is built from TRBV28 and TRBJ2-2, with D possibly being TRBD1 (7 bases). CDR1 is MDHEN, CDR2 SYDVKM, per germline. The CDR3 totals 16 residues. With 7 bases removed from V and 0 bases from J, the gap between germline ends came to 15 bases. In DNA form, the CDR3 reads TGTGCCAGCACTAAGGGGGGACAGTCGAACACCGGGGAGCTGTTTTTT. Translated, it gives CASTKGGQSNTGELFF.

The rearrangement uses TRBV28 and TRBJ2-7, with 9 bases that match TRBD1. The V and J ends lost 8 bases and 7 bases, in that order; junction bases with no gene match: 12. This CDR3 region has 14 residues. Germline lookup yields CDR1 MDHEN and CDR2 SYDVKM. The CDR3 loop is CASELDRGPGEQYF. The CDR3, as DNA: TGTGCCAGCGAATTGGACAGGGGTCCAGGGGAGCAGTACTTC.

This chain joins TRBV7-9 and TRBJ2-5; the match to TRBD2 covers 12 bases. CDR3 size: 15 residues. The trim removed 5 bases at V and 4 bases at J, leaving 5 bases unmatched. Germline V CDR1 and CDR2: SEHNR, FQNEAQ (reference sequence). CDR3 loop: CASSNPGLAGETQYF. CDR3 sequence (DNA): TGTGCCAGCAGCAACCCGGGACTAGCGGGAGAGACCCAGTACTTC.

This rearrangement joins TRBV6-5 to TRBJ2-2; TRBD1 might be the D (6 bases). Germline values: CDR1 MNHEY, CDR2 SVGAGI. V was trimmed by 6 bases and J by 6 bases, leaving 14 bases between them. The CDR3 has 14 amino acids. This chain's CDR3 is CASRSLEGAGELFF. The CDR3 DNA follows: TGTGCCAGCAGATCTTTAGAGGGGGCCGGGGAGCTGTTTTTT.

This clone was found once. The rearrangement uses TRBV6-6 and TRBJ1-1; D is undetermined. This CDR3 is 14 amino acids long. The ends were cut back, 1 base at V and 1 base at J, with 7 bases in the middle. Germline V gene data show CDR1 as MNHNY and CDR2 as SVGAGI (reference sequence). The CDR3 bases are TGTGCCAGCAGTTACTATAGTGAGAACACTGAAGCTTTCTTT. Translated: CASSYYSENTEAFF.

The chain recombines TRBV19 with TRBJ2-5, with D unresolved. CDR1 is LNHDA and CDR2 is SQIVND in the germline V gene (reference sequence). CDR3 length: 16 residues. With 5 bases removed from V and 9 bases from J, the gap between germline ends came to 25 bases. CDR3 sequence: CASSPSRLLAPRAQYF. As DNA, the CDR3 is TGTGCCAGTAGTCCAAGCCGACTGCTCGCTCCAAGAGCCCAGTACTTC.

This sequence joins TRBV12-3 or TRBV12-4 and TRBJ1-1, with 7 bases matching TRBD1. This CDR3 region has 13 residues. Germline trimming cut 8 bases from V and 1 base from J; bases unmatched to any gene: 4. The CDR3 sequence is CASEGARNTEAFF. The CDR3 bases are TGTGCCAGCGAGGGGGCGAGGAACACTGAAGCTTTCTTT.

This rearrangement joins TRBV27 to TRBJ2-3, with 15 bases lining up with TRBD2. This CDR3 has 16 amino acids. Trimming cost V 5 bases and J 4 bases; bases outside gene matches: 4. Germline V lookup: CDR1 MNHEY, CDR2 SMNVEV (reference sequence). CDR3 sequence reads: CASSQGLAGGPDTQYF. The CDR3 DNA sequence: TGTGCCAGCAGTCAGGGACTAGCGGGAGGCCCAGATACGCAGTATTTT.

The chain uses TRBV18 and TRBJ2-1; 7 nucleotides match TRBD1. The length of the CDR3 is 14 residues. The V segment lost 5 bases and the J segment 7 bases; nucleotides outside the gene matches: 8. Germline CDR1 and CDR2: KGHSH and LQKENI. CDR3 nucleotide sequence: TGTGCCAGCTCAGCGGAGACAGGGTGGAATGAGCAGTTCTTC. Protein product: CASSAETGWNEQFF.

The CDR3 DNA is TGTGCCAGCAGTGAAGGATTACAGGGAATCACCTATAATTCACCCCTCCACTTT. It specifies CASSEGLQGITYNSPLHF. The J gene is TRBJ1-6, the V gene TRBV25-1; maybe TRBD1 (6 bases). There are 18 residues in the CDR3. Germline lookup yields CDR1 MGHDK and CDR2 SYGVNS. V was cut by 2 bases and J by 2 bases, with 16 bases left in between.

This rearrangement joins TRBV6-2 or TRBV6-3 to TRBJ1-6; D is uncertain. In germline, CDR1 is MNHEY, CDR2 SVGEGT. The CDR3 runs 16 residues. Trimming shortened V by 6 bases and J by 8 bases, and 20 bases separated the two germline ends. The CDR3 bases are TGTGCCAGCAGCAAGGTACCCGGAGCGTTTGATTCACCCCTCCACTTT. The encoded protein is CASSKVPGAFDSPLHF.

This chain joins TRBV12-3 or TRBV12-4 and TRBJ1-1, with D uncertain. The CDR3 runs 11 residues. With 11 bases removed from V and 4 bases from J, the gap between germline ends came to 11 bases. CDR3 nucleotide sequence: TGTGCCCCGCGAGGGAGCACTGAAGCTTTCTTT. Protein sequence: CAPRGSTEAFF.

The V gene is TRBV28, the J gene TRBJ1-2, with TRBD1 matching over 9 bases. After removal of 6 bases from V and 6 bases from J, the junction contained 5 bases not matched to a gene. This CDR3 contains 13 residues. Looked up from germline, CDR1 is MDHEN and CDR2 is SYDVKM. CDR3 sequence: CASRPQGADGYTF. The CDR3 DNA sequence: TGTGCCAGCAGACCACAGGGGGCCGATGGCTACACCTTC.

To note about this clone: At the DNA level, this CDR3 is encoded by other sequences in the same sample as well. The V and J genes are TRBV6-4 and TRBJ2-2, with TRBD2 as a possible D gene (6 bases). Germline-derived CDR1 and CDR2 are MRHNA and SNTAGT. The V end lost 4 bases, the J end lost 3 bases, and 6 bases lay between the germline ends. This CDR3 spans 13 amino acids. CDR3 loop: CASSAGDTGELFF. The CDR3 DNA reads TGTGCCAGCAGTGCGGGAGACACCGGGGAGCTGTTTTTT.

This clone was seen just once. The chain is built from TRBV19 and TRBJ2-5, with D unclear. The CDR3 loop spans 13 amino acids. The V end was cut by 8 bases, the J end by 5 bases, with 15 bases between. The germline V gene has CDR1 LNHDA and CDR2 SQIVND (reference sequence). CDR3 region: CASSDQRWETQYF. The CDR3 DNA reads as TGTGCCAGTTCTGACCAGAGGTGGGAGACCCAGTACTTC.

The chain is built from TRBV6-4 and TRBJ2-5, with D possibly matching TRBD1 (5 bases). Trimming left V 6 bases short and J 7 bases short, with 21 bases between. This CDR3 comprises 15 residues. The germline CDR1 and CDR2 sequences are MRHNA and SNTAGT. CDR3 in DNA: TGTGCCAGCAGACCCAGCAGGCAGGGCTATTCGACCCAGTACTTC. The encoded protein is CASRPSRQGYSTQYF.

V usage is TRBV29-1 and J usage is TRBJ1-3, with D maybe TRBD1 (5 bases). Germline V gene sequence: CDR1 SQVTM, CDR2 ANQGSEA. V was pared by 4 bases and J by 3 bases, with 19 bases between. The CDR3 extends over 16 amino acids. This CDR3 is CSVGGDEQGSGNTIYF. The CDR3 DNA reads as TGCAGCGTTGGGGGGGACGAACAAGGGAGTGGAAACACCATATATTTT.

The chain joins TRBV2 to TRBJ1-5; 7 nucleotides agree with TRBD1. Germline CDR1 reads SNHLY; CDR2 reads FYNNEI. The CDR3 loop spans 18 amino acids. The trim removed 1 base at V and 5 bases at J, leaving 14 bases unmatched. CDR3 coding DNA: TGTGCCAGCAGTGAAGATTCGTTGGGATGGGACAGATATCAGCCCCAGCATTTT. It codes for CASSEDSLGWDRYQPQHF.

The chain links TRBV5-1 to TRBJ2-1; 8 bases fit TRBD2. This CDR3 is 16 amino acids long. Germline V gene data show CDR1 as SGHRS and CDR2 as YFSETQ. Trimming cost V 1 base and J 7 bases; bases outside gene matches: 10. The CDR3 DNA follows: TGCGCCAGCAGCTTGTCGGGACTAGTAGGCAAAAATGAGCAGTTCTTC. Translated: CASSLSGLVGKNEQFF.

The V call is TRBV4-1, the J call TRBJ2-3; 7 bases line up with TRBD2. The V and J ends lost 0 bases and 4 bases, in that order; junction bases with no gene match: 13. Germline CDR1 and CDR2: MGHRA and YSYEKL. CDR3 length: 18 amino acids. This CDR3 reads CASSQEHNSGVPPDTQYF. CDR3 sequence (DNA): TGCGCCAGCAGCCAAGAACACAACAGCGGGGTTCCCCCAGATACGCAGTATTTT.